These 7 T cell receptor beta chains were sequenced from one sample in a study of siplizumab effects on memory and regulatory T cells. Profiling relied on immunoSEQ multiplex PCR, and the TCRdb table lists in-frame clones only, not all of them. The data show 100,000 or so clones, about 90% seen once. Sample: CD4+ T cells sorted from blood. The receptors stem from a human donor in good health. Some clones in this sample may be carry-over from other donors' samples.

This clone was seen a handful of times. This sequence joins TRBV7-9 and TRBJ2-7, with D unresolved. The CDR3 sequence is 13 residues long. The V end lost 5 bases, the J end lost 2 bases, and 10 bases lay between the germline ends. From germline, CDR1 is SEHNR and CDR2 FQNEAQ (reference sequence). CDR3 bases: TGTGCCAGCAGCCCCACAAACGCCTACGAGCAGTACTTC. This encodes CASSPTNAYEQYF.

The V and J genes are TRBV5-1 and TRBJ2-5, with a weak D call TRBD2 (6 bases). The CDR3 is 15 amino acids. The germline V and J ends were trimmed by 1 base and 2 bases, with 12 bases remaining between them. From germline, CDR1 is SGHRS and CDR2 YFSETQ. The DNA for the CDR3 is TGCGCCAGCAGCTTGTTGTCGGGGGTACAAGAGACCCAGTACTTC. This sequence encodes CASSLLSGVQETQYF.

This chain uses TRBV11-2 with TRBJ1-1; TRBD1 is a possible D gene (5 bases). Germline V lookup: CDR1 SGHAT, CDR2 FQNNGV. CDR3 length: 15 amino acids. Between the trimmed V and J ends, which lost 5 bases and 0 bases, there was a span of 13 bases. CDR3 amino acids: CASSPTDRLNTEAFF. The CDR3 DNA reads TGTGCCAGCAGCCCCACTGACAGATTGAACACTGAAGCTTTCTTT.

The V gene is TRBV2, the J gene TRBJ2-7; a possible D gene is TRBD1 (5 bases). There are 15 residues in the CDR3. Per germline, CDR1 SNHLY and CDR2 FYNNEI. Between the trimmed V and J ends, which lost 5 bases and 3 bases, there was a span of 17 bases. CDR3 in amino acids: CASSPTLWTHYEQYF. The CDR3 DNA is TGTGCCAGCAGTCCCACCCTCTGGACACACTACGAGCAGTACTTC.

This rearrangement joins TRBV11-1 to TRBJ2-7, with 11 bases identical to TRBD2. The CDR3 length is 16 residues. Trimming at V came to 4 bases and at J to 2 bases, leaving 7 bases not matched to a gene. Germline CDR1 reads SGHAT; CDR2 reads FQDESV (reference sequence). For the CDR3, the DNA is TGTGCCAGCAGCTCCTTGACTAGCGGGACTACCTACGAGCAGTACTTC. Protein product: CASSSLTSGTTYEQYF.

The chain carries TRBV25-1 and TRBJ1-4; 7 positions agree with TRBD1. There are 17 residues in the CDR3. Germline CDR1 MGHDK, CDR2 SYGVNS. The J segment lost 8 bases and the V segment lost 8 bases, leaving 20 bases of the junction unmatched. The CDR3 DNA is TGTGCCAGCGGGAAACAGGGGAAACAGGGATCCGACGAAAAACTGTTTTTT. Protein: CASGKQGKQGSDEKLFF.

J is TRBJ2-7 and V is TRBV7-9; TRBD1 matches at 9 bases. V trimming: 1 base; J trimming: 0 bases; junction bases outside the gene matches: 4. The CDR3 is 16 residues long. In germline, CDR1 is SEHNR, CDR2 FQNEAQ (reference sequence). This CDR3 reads CASSLGGQGFSYEQYF. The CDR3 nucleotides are TGTGCCAGCAGCTTAGGGGGACAGGGCTTCTCCTACGAGCAGTACTTC.